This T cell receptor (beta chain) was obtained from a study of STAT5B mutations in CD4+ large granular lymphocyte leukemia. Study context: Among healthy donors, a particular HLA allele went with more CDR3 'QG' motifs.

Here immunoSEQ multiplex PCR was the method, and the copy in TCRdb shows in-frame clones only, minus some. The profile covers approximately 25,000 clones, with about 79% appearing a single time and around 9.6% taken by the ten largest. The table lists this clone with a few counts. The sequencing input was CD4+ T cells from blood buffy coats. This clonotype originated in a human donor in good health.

The CDR3 reads CASSPTGDWGHQPQHF. As DNA, the CDR3 is TGTGCCAGCAGCCCCACAGGAGACTGGGGTCATCAGCCCCAGCATTTT. This rearrangement joins TRBV9 to TRBJ1-5, with D maybe TRBD1 (5 bases). Trimming left V 4 bases short and J 5 bases short, with 19 bases between. Germline V gives CDR1 SGDLS, CDR2 YYNGEE. The CDR3 totals 16 residues.